This T cell receptor beta chain was captured by sequencing in a study of blood T cell repertoires in COVID-19. The wider study: T cells, B-cell-depleted T cells, or PBMCs provided the cDNA or gDNA that served as material.

Here immunoSEQ multiplex PCR was the method, and the copy in TCRdb shows in-frame clones only, minus some. The table has around 94,000 clones, approximately 80% seen once. This CDR3 contains 21 residues. V was pared by 0 bases and J by 3 bases, with 27 bases between. Looked up from germline, CDR1 is MNHEY and CDR2 is SVGEGT. This clonotype originated in a man between 60 and 70 years old with active or convalescent COVID-19. V gene TRBV6-2 or TRBV6-3 combines with J gene TRBJ1-5, with a possible D match to TRBD1 (5 bases). Input material: peripheral blood. The CDR3 reads CASSYSHSDASIGGVNQPQHF. In DNA, the CDR3 is TGTGCCAGCAGTTACTCCCACTCCGATGCCTCAATCGGGGGAGTCAATCAGCCCCAGCATTTT.